Listed here are 2 T cell receptor beta chains from one sample, sequenced in a study of beta chain features in type 1 diabetes. Every isolated RNA sample was fully reverse transcribed, so sequencing captured expressed TCRB transcripts. TCRdb keeps only in-frame clones here, not all; method: immunoSEQ multiplex PCR. Altogether 200,000 to 300,000 clones are present, roughly two thirds being singletons, with the ten largest covering about 0.05%. Material: naive CD4+ T cells from blood. The receptors were gathered from a man aged 25-45 years in good health.

The chain employs TRBV6-5 and TRBJ2-3, with 7 nucleotides matching TRBD2. After removal of 2 bases from V and 1 base from J, the junction contained 3 bases not matched to a gene. This CDR3 has 15 amino acids. Germline CDR1 reads MNHEY; CDR2 reads SVGAGI. The CDR3 reads CASSYRLAGTDTQYF. The DNA of the CDR3 is TGTGCCAGCAGTTACAGGCTAGCGGGCACAGATACGCAGTATTTT.

This clone was seen only a few times. The chain joins TRBV5-1 to TRBJ2-1; the D gene is possibly TRBD2 (5 bases). V was pared by 0 bases and J by 0 bases, with 10 bases between. Germline V gene sequence: CDR1 SGHRS, CDR2 YFSETQ. CDR3 length: 16 amino acids. The CDR3 region is CASSLAERSSYNEQFF. CDR3 DNA: TGCGCCAGCAGCTTGGCCGAGCGGAGCTCCTACAATGAGCAGTTCTTC.